The text below deals with one TCR beta chain. The antigen this receptor binds is unknown. Per-nucleotide qualities are absent, and no much larger clonotype sits a single base away. The donors were healthy, HIV-negative adults who had no recently reported acute infections or vaccinations. All donors were Caucasian adults living in Nashville, Tennessee, USA. CD4+ T cells were enriched by magnetic negative selection, after which naive cells were positively selected on CD45RA and the negative fraction was taken as the memory subset. After blood collection by leukapheresis, PBMCs were isolated using Ficoll-Histopaque density gradient centrifugation and then cryopreserved in the vapor phase of liquid nitrogen. Analytical flow cytometry was used to check the purity and quantity of each magnetically sorted T cell population. From each sorted fraction, genomic DNA was isolated and quantified by UV absorbance on a Nanodrop 2000c.

The data belong to a study of shared clonotypes between healthy human individuals (dated by TCRdb to the early 2020s). Concerning the study at large: A few men and a couple of women, aged 18 to 49 years, made up the cohort. To estimate repertoire size and how much clonotype sharing occurs between individuals, the study deeply sequenced the blood TCR repertoires of about five healthy adults. To increase sequencing depth and limit assay-specific biases, TCR repertoire library preparation and sequencing were carried out by different laboratories using diverse techniques. Leukapheresis yielded between about 0.8 and 8.9 billion PBMCs per donor. For each donor, CD4 naive and CD4 memory were each run on three plates, CD8 naive on two plates, and CD8 memory on one plate. Beyond this particular receptor, the publication reports: Estimated clonotype richness was generally larger for naive than for memory subsets. Sampling was limited to blood, and TCR repertoires in tissue likely differ from TCR repertoires in blood. Even with the large sequencing depth, rarefaction of the sorted-subset datasets indicated that sequencing was incomplete. Across several donors, about 5.2% of naive CD4, roughly 3.3% of naive CD8, roughly 2.2% of memory CD4, and under 0.45% of memory CD8 clonotypes were shared. Higher generation probabilities were observed for clonotypes shared by all four sorted-subset donors than for non-shared clonotypes. Pairwise subsampling indicated that sequencing depth was expected to affect the degree of clonotype sharing among donors. The small number of donors limited the genetic and exposure-history diversity represented.

TCR CDR3 regions were amplified from genomic DNA by multiplex PCR using the deep immunoSEQ assay. For each cell subset, the extracted genomic DNA was distributed evenly across all wells of several immunoSEQ 96-well plates, and each plate served as one replicate. For sorted subsets, approximately 200 ng of genomic DNA, equivalent to roughly 30,000 T cell genomes, went into each replicate PCR. Purified libraries were measured with a Qubit 3.0 fluorometer, size-checked on a Bioanalyzer 2100, and measured again with the KAPA Library Quantification kit. Each immunoSEQ 96-well plate was sequenced on its own single-read 150-cycle Illumina NextSeq 550 flow cell. Turning to the authors' computational methods: Because only junctional sequences without quality scores were contained in the immunoSEQ output, filtering matching that applied to full-length reads could not be performed. To assign V/J genes and CDR3, sequences were annotated using PyIR, a Python wrapper for IgBLAST v1.9, with IMGT germline references. Reads with weak V/J assignments (E-value above 1e-6), missing CDR3, stop codons, out-of-frame junctions, or ambiguous translated residues were removed. V3J clonotypes were defined by identical inferred V gene, J gene, and CDR3 amino acid sequence. Percentage overlap between repertoires was computed as shared unique clonotypes divided by the size of the smaller repertoire. Three approaches were used to assess repertoire richness: RTK rarefaction, the Chao1 estimator, and Recon v2.1 estimates of unobserved clonotypes. OLGA was used to compute generation probabilities for all TCRbeta clonotypes that the gDNA method yielded from several donors. As stored in TCRdb, this immuneACCESS dataset retains in-frame rearrangements with V and J assigned. A fraction of the clones does not appear; measured against another copy, unresolved V genes explain less than half of the discrepancy, and the remainder lacks a known reason. That table supplies the V and J calls and clone size; D and trimming were determined from the DNA. The sample data list more than 1 million clones, and 75% to 85% of these were observed just once. The ten most abundant clones make up 0.5% to 0.6% of the sample.

The sequencing input was memory CD4+ T cells from PBMCs. This specimen's cell subset or site label, interpreted: CD45RA-negative fraction. The receptor's source is a man in his late teens or twenties in good health. Some clones in this sample may be carry-over from other donors' samples.

The nucleotides are TGTGCCAGCAGATCCGGCATGGTCACAGATACGCAGTATTTT. Its translation is CASRSGMVTDTQYF. The V and J genes are TRBV28 and TRBJ2-3, with the D gene not clear enough to name. V lost 6 bases and J lost 2 bases; the stretch between them is 12 bases long. CDR1 is given as MDHEN and CDR2 as SYDVKM, both from the germline V gene. Including the terminal cysteine and phenylalanine, the CDR3 comprises 14 residues. Only the CDR3 DNA stays, 42 bases, in frame from base 1.